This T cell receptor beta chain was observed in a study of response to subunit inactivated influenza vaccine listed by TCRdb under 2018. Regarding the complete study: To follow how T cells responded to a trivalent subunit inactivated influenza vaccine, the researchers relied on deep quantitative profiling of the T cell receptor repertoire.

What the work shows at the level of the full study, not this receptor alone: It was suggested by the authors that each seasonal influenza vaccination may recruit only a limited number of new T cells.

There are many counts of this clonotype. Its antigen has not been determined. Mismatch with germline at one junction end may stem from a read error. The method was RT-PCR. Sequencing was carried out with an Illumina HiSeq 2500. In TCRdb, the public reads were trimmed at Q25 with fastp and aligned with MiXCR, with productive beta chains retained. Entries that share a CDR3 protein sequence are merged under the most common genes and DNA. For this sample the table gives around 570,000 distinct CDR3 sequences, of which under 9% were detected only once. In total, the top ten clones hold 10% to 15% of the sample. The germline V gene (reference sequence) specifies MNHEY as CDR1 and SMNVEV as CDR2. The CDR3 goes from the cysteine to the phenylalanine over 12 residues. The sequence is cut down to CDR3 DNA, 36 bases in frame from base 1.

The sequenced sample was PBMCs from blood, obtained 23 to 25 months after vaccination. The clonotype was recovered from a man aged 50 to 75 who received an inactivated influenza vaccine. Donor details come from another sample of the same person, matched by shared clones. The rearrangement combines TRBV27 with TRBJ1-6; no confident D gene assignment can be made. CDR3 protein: CASSFGNSPLHF. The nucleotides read TGCGCCAGCAGTTTCGGAAACTCACCCCTCCACTTT.